The entry that follows covers one TCR beta chain sequence. Profiled with immunoSEQ multiplex PCR; TCRdb holds only in-frame clones, not every one. This sample has about 100,000 clones, with about 77% found just once. The data were taken from a study of blood T cell repertoires in COVID-19. About the research overall: From T cells, B-cell-depleted T cells, or PBMCs came the material, which was cDNA or gDNA.

Material for sequencing was peripheral blood. This receptor was obtained from a woman aged 70-85 years with acute or convalescent COVID-19.

The CDR3 nucleotides read TGTGCCAGCAGCCAATACTCAGGGGGAAACACCATATATTTT. Translation gives CASSQYSGGNTIYF. The V gene is TRBV14, the J gene TRBJ1-3; weak D call: TRBD1 (5 bases). Germline CDR1 SGHDN, CDR2 FVKESK. The CDR3 contains 14 residues. V lost 2 bases to trimming and J lost 4 bases, with 9 bases between them.